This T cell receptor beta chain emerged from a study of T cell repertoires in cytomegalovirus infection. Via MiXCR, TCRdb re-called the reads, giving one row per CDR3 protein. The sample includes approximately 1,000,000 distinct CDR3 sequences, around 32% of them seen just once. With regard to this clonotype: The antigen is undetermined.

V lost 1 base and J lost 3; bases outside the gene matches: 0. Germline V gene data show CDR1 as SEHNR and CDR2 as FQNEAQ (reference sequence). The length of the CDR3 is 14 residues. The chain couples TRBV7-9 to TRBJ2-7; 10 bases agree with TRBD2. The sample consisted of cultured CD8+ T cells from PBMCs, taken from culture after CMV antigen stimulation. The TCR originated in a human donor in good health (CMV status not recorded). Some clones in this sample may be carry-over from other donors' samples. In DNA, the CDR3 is TGTGCCAGCAGCTTAGTAGCGGGGGGCTACGAGCAGTACTTC. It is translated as CASSLVAGGYEQYF.